What follows are 11 T cell receptor beta chains derived from one specimen sequenced in a study of OX40 agonist ivuxolimab in advanced cancers. Here immunoSEQ multiplex PCR was the method, and the copy in TCRdb shows in-frame clones only, minus some. The sample shows about 18,000 clones, 80% to 85% of them seen only once. The sample consisted of CD4+ or CD8+ T cells sorted from blood, taken in a trial of the OX40 agonist ivuxolimab. Source of these receptors: an adult with an advanced solid tumor such as melanoma, head and neck, liver or kidney cancer.

V gene TRBV6-6 combines with J gene TRBJ1-1; D gene unclear. The CDR3 totals 13 residues. Germline assignment: CDR1 MNHNY and CDR2 SVGAGI (reference sequence). Trimming took off 8 bases at V and 1 base at J, with 11 bases between the two ends. The CDR3 region is CASALSGNTEAFF. In DNA, the CDR3 is TGTGCCAGCGCTCTATCCGGGAACACTGAAGCTTTCTTT.

The gene calls are TRBV27 and TRBJ2-1; D is perhaps TRBD2 (6 bases). Trimming took off 3 bases at V and 7 bases at J, with 13 bases between the two ends. CDR1 and CDR2 from the germline V gene are MNHEY and SMNVEV (reference sequence). The CDR3 runs 14 residues. The CDR3 bases are TGTGCCAGCAGTTTGGGAGGCCCGGGGAATGAGCAGTTCTTC. The encoded protein is CASSLGGPGNEQFF.

The chain combines TRBV5-6 with TRBJ1-2, with D uncertain. With 2 bases removed from V and 6 bases from J, the gap between germline ends came to 17 bases. Germline CDR1 SGHDT, CDR2 YYEEEE. This CDR3 region has 15 residues. DNA for the CDR3: TGTGCCAGCAGCTTAACGGACCCCCTGGAGAATGGCTACACCTTC. Residues: CASSLTDPLENGYTF.

Relative to its sample, this clone is medium-sized (0.01 to 0.1%). The chain joins TRBV6-1 to TRBJ1-6; D unresolved. With 4 bases removed from V and 5 bases from J, the gap between germline ends came to 12 bases. Germline V gene sequence: CDR1 MNHNS, CDR2 SASEGT. CDR3 length: 15 amino acids. Here the CDR3 reads CASSAVSLDNSPLHF. CDR3 nucleotide sequence: TGTGCCAGCAGTGCGGTCAGTTTGGATAATTCACCCCTCCACTTT.

This clone showed up just once. This CDR3 reads CASSPSQEMNTEAFF. In DNA form, the CDR3 reads TGTGCCAGCAGTCCGTCCCAGGAGATGAACACTGAAGCTTTCTTT. The J gene is TRBJ1-1, the V gene TRBV28; D gene uncertain. The germline CDR1 and CDR2 sequences are MDHEN and SYDVKM. V lost 5 bases and J lost 0, with 13 bases in between. The CDR3 extends over 15 amino acids.

A note on this clone: At one boundary the junction diverges from the germline segment, which might be a read error. The chain links TRBV30 to TRBJ2-7; 9 bases are a match to TRBD1. The CDR3 length is 10 residues. Germline V gene data show CDR1 as GTSNPN and CDR2 as SVGIG (reference sequence). The CDR3, as DNA: TGTGCCTGGAGTGGGGACAGGGAACACTTC. Protein product: CAWSGDREHF.

V gene TRBV2 combines with J gene TRBJ2-2, with TRBD1 identical over 10 bases. CDR3 length equals 16 residues. In germline, CDR1 is SNHLY, CDR2 FYNNEI. Trimming at V came to 10 bases and at J to 7 bases, leaving 15 bases not matched to a gene. The CDR3: CATLGGQGIYGGELFF. The DNA for the CDR3 is TGTGCCACCCTGGGGGGACAGGGGATTTATGGCGGGGAGCTGTTTTTT.

Points on this clone: The junction departs from germline at one end; a sequencing error may be responsible. The V and J genes are TRBV19 and TRBJ1-4; D not resolved. Germline CDR1 reads LNHDA; CDR2 reads SQIVND (reference sequence). The CDR3 consists of 15 residues. The CDR3 sequence is CASRIGAFLGEKLFF. The CDR3 DNA reads as TGTGCCAGTAGGATAGGAGCGTTCTTAGGTGAAAAACTGTTTTTT.

V gene TRBV27 combines with J gene TRBJ1-2; TRBD1 matches 8 bases. The CDR3 spans 15 residues. V shed 3 bases and J 6 bases; nucleotides not matched to a gene: 9. Germline values: CDR1 MNHEY, CDR2 SMNVEV (reference sequence). CDR3 sequence reads: CASSLGISGGDGYTF. The CDR3 DNA follows: TGTGCCAGCAGTTTGGGAATTTCAGGGGGCGATGGCTACACCTTC.

This sequence joins TRBV9 and TRBJ2-3; 9 positions agree with TRBD1. Germline V lookup: CDR1 SGDLS, CDR2 YYNGEE. The CDR3 runs to 16 residues. V lost 3 bases and J lost 1; bases outside the gene matches: 6. The CDR3 DNA is TGTGCCAGCAGCGCCGGAAGGACAGGGGGCACAGATACGCAGTATTTT. As protein: CASSAGRTGGTDTQYF.

The rearrangement uses TRBV7-9 and TRBJ1-5, with D possibly matching TRBD1 (5 bases). The length of the CDR3 is 17 residues. Germline assignment: CDR1 SEHNR and CDR2 FQNEAQ (reference sequence). V dropped 1 base and J dropped 6 bases, with 19 bases sitting between them. CDR3 nucleotide sequence: TGTGCCAGCAGCTTAGGTACAGGAGTGCGAGGCGGTCAGCCCCAGCATTTT. Translation gives CASSLGTGVRGGQPQHF.